These T cell receptor beta chains were read from a single sample in a study of T-cell reconstitution after alpha-beta-depleted transplantation in children. MiXCR, applied by TCRdb to the PCR reads, yields one record per CDR3 protein. The data show approximately 980,000 distinct CDR3 sequences, roughly 31% seen once. Sample: PBMCs, mostly from graft donor cells, taken 360 days after TCRalphabeta/CD19-depleted stem cell transplant. The receptors were sampled from a boy under two years old who had a stem cell transplant for SCID, so the T cells may come from the graft donor. Both conserved end residues are part of each CDR3. D genes are given only for firm matches.

13	NA	TRBV10-3	CAIEAAPTDTQYF
12	NA	TRBV29-1	CSVVGGPYEQYF
13	NA	TRBV12-3/TRBV12-4	CASGAVPNYGYTF
14	TRBD1	TRBV7-8	CASSSPDRGLGYTF
16	NA	TRBV20-1	CSARDGGSDFTGELFF
15	TRBD1	TRBV29-1	CSFTGGGGSGNTIYF
15	NA	TRBV20-1	CSARADKRGPYEQYF
15	NA	TRBV10-3	CAISDLGGRNTEAFF
15	NA	TRBV5-6	CASSLPGDSYNEQFF
15	NA	TRBV20-1	CSARDPGRSIQPQHF
16	NA	TRBV6-5	CASSYYAGSVRETQYF
16	NA	TRBV2	CASSDRGPGLNEKLFF